Detailed here is one T cell receptor (beta chain). What it binds is not known. Germline V gives CDR1 SGHAT, CDR2 FQNNGV. The CDR3 covers 13 residues. Trimming took off 2 bases at V and 1 base at J, with 3 bases between the two ends. Deep-level settings were used for running the assay. The table came from immunoSEQ multiplex PCR; TCRdb's copy has only in-frame clones and leaves some out. This repertoire shows 950,000 to 1,100,000 clones, about three quarters found once; its top ten account for 1.4% to 1.5%. The data are from a study of shared clonotypes between healthy human individuals. General study results and limits: The sole specimen, blood, was sampled, and tissue repertoires likely differ.

This sequence originates from a man between 18 and 29 years old in good health. The V call is TRBV11-2, the J call TRBJ1-3; D call uncertain. Specimen: memory CD4+ T cells sorted from blood. Subset in this sample: CD45RA-negative fraction. The CDR3 here is CASSLISGNTIYF. CDR3 bases: TGTGCCAGCAGCTTAATTTCTGGAAACACCATATATTTT.